This TCR beta chain derives from a study of cytomegalovirus exposure and HLA in healthy donors. Study as a whole: Inside one of the first data releases sat about 85 million unique TCRs taken from HLA-typed donors. Findings and caveats of the study: Within an earlier analysis, most TCR beta V segments proved productive either about 90% or about 30% of the time. Whilst most TCR sequences proved rare, a subset of public TCRs occurred across many donors. It was reported that TCR beta sequences correctly inferred the HLA-A and HLA-B alleles for most subjects.

Remarks on this clone: What it binds is unknown. This same CDR3 is encoded by further DNA sequences in the sample.

60 Vbeta and 13 Jbeta primers were used in PCR. The data were produced by immunoSEQ multiplex PCR, yet TCRdb's version contains in-frame clones alone and is incomplete. The sample lists around 150,000 clones; approximately 80% were seen once. V dropped 5 bases and J dropped 8 bases, with 18 bases sitting between them. In germline, CDR1 is MNHEY, CDR2 SVGAGI. The length of the CDR3 is 14 residues. Sequenced: PBMCs. The chain uses TRBV6-5 and TRBJ1-2, with D tentatively TRBD1 (5 bases). The sequence was obtained from a woman aged 40 to 50 in good health and CMV-seropositive. CDR3 DNA sequence: TGTGCCAGCAGTCCCATTCGTGACAGTTACGGCTACACCTTC. It encodes CASSPIRDSYGYTF.